This is a list of T cell receptor beta chains from one sample in a study of T cell changes during pregnancy in multiple sclerosis. TCRdb keeps only in-frame clones here, not all; method: immunoSEQ multiplex PCR. The repertoire has fewer than 60,000 clones, 92% of them found once; the top ten carry approximately 0.6%. Material: CD4+ T cells from peripheral blood mononuclear cells, obtained after pregnancy. The receptors derive from a female donor with multiple sclerosis, enrolled in a pregnancy study. The CDR3 runs from the conserved cysteine through the conserved F or W. A D gene is named only where the DNA matches it firmly.

V	J	D	CDR3	DNA
TRBV19	TRBJ1-5	TRBD1	CASSMRQGFEPQHF	TGTGCCAGTAGTATGAGACAGGGTTTTGAGCCCCAGCATTTT
TRBV9	TRBJ2-1	TRBD1	CASSVVRGQGNEQFF	TGTGCCAGCAGCGTAGTAAGGGGGCAAGGGAATGAGCAGTTCTTC
TRBV6-1	TRBJ1-1	TRBD1	CASSLQGGVAEAFF	TGTGCCAGCAGCTTACAGGGGGGAGTCGCTGAAGCTTTCTTT
TRBV2	TRBJ2-1	NA	CASSARGPYNEQFF	TGTGCCAGCAGTGCGCGGGGCCCCTACAATGAGCAGTTCTTC
TRBV12-5	TRBJ2-7	TRBD1	CASGLVTGQGLYYEQYF	TGTGCTAGTGGTTTGGTGACGGGACAGGGGTTATACTACGAGCAGTACTTC
TRBV11-3	TRBJ2-1	NA	CASSHRVLGEQFF	TGTGCCAGCAGTCACAGGGTCCTAGGGGAGCAGTTCTTC
TRBV6-6	TRBJ1-1	TRBD1	CASDRRGETEAFF	TGTGCCAGCGACCGCAGGGGGGAAACTGAAGCTTTCTTT
TRBV2	TRBJ1-6	NA	CASSEGPNSPLHF	TGTGCCAGCAGTGAAGGGCCTAATTCACCCCTCCACTTT
TRBV5-1	TRBJ2-6	TRBD2	CASSLTGGSGANVLTF	TGCGCCAGCAGCCTTACGGGGGGCTCTGGGGCCAACGTCCTGACTTTC
TRBV19	TRBJ1-5	TRBD1	CASTRTGTLAQHF	TGTGCCAGTACCCGGACAGGGACCCTGGCCCAGCATTTT